A selection of T cell receptor beta chains follows, all from one sample in a study of blood T cell repertoires in COVID-19. Measured with immunoSEQ multiplex PCR; TCRdb has only the in-frame clones, and not every one. The sample has about 31,000 clones, over 75% seen once; the top ten hold 15% to 20%. The sequenced material came from peripheral blood. The receptor set was obtained from a man older than 75 with acute or convalescent COVID-19. The CDR3 runs from the conserved cysteine through the conserved F or W. The D gene is left open where the match is weak. Size is omitted from some rows. Given values are once, few, many or a class for expanded clones.

CDR3 length,J gene,D gene,clone size,V gene,CDR3 DNA,CDR3 protein
16,TRBJ1-5,TRBD1,NA,TRBV6-1,TGTGCCAGCAGTGAACGGGGGACAGGCGCGAAGGAGCCCCAGCATTTT,CASSERGTGAKEPQHF
12,TRBJ2-7,NA,once,TRBV6-2/TRBV6-3,TGTGCCAGCAGTTCGAGCTCCTACGAGCAGTACTTC,CASSSSSYEQYF
17,TRBJ1-3,NA,NA,TRBV9,TGTGCCAGCAGCGTACAACCACAGGTTAGCTCTGGAAACACCATATATTTT,CASSVQPQVSSGNTIYF
15,TRBJ2-7,TRBD1,few,TRBV10-3,TGTGCCATCAGCCCTAATAGGGGGCAAACCTACGAGCAGTACTTC,CAISPNRGQTYEQYF
16,TRBJ2-5,TRBD2,once,TRBV10-3,TGTGCCATCAGTGAGGGGCTAGCGGGGGGTGAAGAGACCCAGTACTTC,CAISEGLAGGEETQYF
11,TRBJ1-1,NA,NA,TRBV20-1,TGCAGGGTGTCAGGGAACACTGAAGCTTTCTTT,CRVSGNTEAFF
15,TRBJ1-1,NA,once,TRBV5-6,TGTGCCAGCAGCCCCTTGGGGGCACAGAACACTGAAGCTTTCTTT,CASSPLGAQNTEAFF
14,TRBJ1-5,TRBD1,NA,TRBV18,TGTGCCAGCTCACGGACAGGTTTGAATCAGCCCCAGCATTTT,CASSRTGLNQPQHF
16,TRBJ1-5,NA,NA,TRBV6-1,TGTGCCAGCGGTGGGCGGCCCGGTAATAGCAATCAGCCCCAGCATTTT,CASGGRPGNSNQPQHF
17,TRBJ2-1,TRBD2,NA,TRBV10-3,TGTGCCGCTGAGGGGACTAGCGGGGGATCTGACTACAATGAGCAGTTCTTC,CAAEGTSGGSDYNEQFF
16,TRBJ2-1,TRBD1,NA,TRBV5-1,TGCGCCAGCAGGGACGGGACAGGGGGCTCCTACAATGAGCAGTTCTTC,CASRDGTGGSYNEQFF
18,TRBJ2-1,NA,NA,TRBV4-2,TGTGCCAGCAGCCAAGATCGCGGGTACAAATACCTGTACAATGAGCAGTTCTTC,CASSQDRGYKYLYNEQFF
13,TRBJ1-5,NA,NA,TRBV10-3,TGTGCCATCACCCGGGGAGGGAATCAGCCCCAGCATTTT,CAITRGGNQPQHF
13,TRBJ1-2,NA,NA,TRBV6-5,TGTGCCAGCAGTTACCGTGGAGGCTATGGCTACACCTTC,CASSYRGGYGYTF
14,TRBJ2-7,NA,NA,TRBV10-3,TGTGCCATCAGTGGACGCTCGACAGGTGGCGAGCAGTACTTC,CAISGRSTGGEQYF
14,TRBJ1-2,TRBD1,once,TRBV2,TGTGCCAGCAGCCTGACAGGGGGCTCTTATGGCTACACCTTC,CASSLTGGSYGYTF
13,TRBJ2-3,NA,NA,TRBV27,TGTGCCAGCAGTTTGGCCCTCACAGATACGCAGTATTTT,CASSLALTDTQYF
14,TRBJ2-3,NA,once,TRBV5-4,TGTGCCAGCAGCTTGTATACTATCTCAGATACGCAGTATTTT,CASSLYTISDTQYF
11,TRBJ2-1,NA,NA,TRBV4-2,TGTGCCAGCAGCCAAGGACAGGCAGGGTTCTTC,CASSQGQAGFF
14,TRBJ1-1,NA,NA,TRBV10-3,TGTGCCTCCCGACACTCTCTCCATCCGGATGAAGCTTTCTTT,CASRHSLHPDEAFF
14,TRBJ2-2,NA,NA,TRBV19,TGTGCCAGTTTCGGGGGGCCGGGCACCGGGGAGCTGTTTTTT,CASFGGPGTGELFF
15,TRBJ2-3,TRBD2,NA,TRBV7-2,TGTGCCGCTAGGAGGGGACTAGCGGCCACAGATACGCAGTATTTT,CAARRGLAATDTQYF
15,TRBJ2-2,NA,NA,TRBV5-1,TGCGCCAGCAGCTTGGTTCCAGTGAACACCGGGGAGCTGTTTTTT,CASSLVPVNTGELFF